This TCR beta chain was captured by sequencing in a study of chemoradiotherapy in HPV16-positive cancers. The table came from immunoSEQ multiplex PCR; TCRdb's copy has only in-frame clones and leaves some out. In the table there are 30,000 to 50,000 clones, approximately 73% of which are singletons. This CDR3 is 14 amino acids long. V was clipped by 5 bases and J by 5 bases; unmatched bases: 6. Per the germline V gene, CDR1 is SEHNR and CDR2 is FQNEAQ (reference sequence). The V gene is TRBV7-9, the J gene TRBJ1-2; 9 bases line up with TRBD1. The origin of this receptor is a human donor with HPV-associated anogenital cancer. The sample here was blood, taken from a patient who underwent chemoradiotherapy. The CDR3 DNA is TGTGCCAGCAGCGCCGGGGGACAGGGATATGGCTACACCTTC. It specifies CASSAGGQGYGYTF.